The T cell receptor beta chain described here comes from a study of beta chain features in type 1 diabetes. Study-wide points: Shorter TCRB CDR3s, moderately but significantly so, were found in Type 1 diabetes patients in all four CD4+ subsets.

Isolation of CD4+ naive, central memory, regulatory and stem cell-like memory cells was achieved by sorting via CD45RO/CCR7/CD25/CD127/CD95/CD27. Each sorted fraction was over 95% pure. This clone was counted only a few times. Its antigen remains unknown. What was sequenced were expressed TCRB transcripts, since all of the isolated RNA had been reverse transcribed. TCRdb's copy holds only in-frame clones and misses some; the assay was immunoSEQ multiplex PCR. The table includes over 650,000 clones, roughly 13% detected once. CDR1 is MGHDK and CDR2 is SYGVNS in the germline V gene. The CDR3 contains 12 residues. The V gene lost 6 bases and the J gene lost 1 base, with 4 bases spanning the gap.

The chain recombines TRBV25-1 with TRBJ1-3; D is uncertain. Sequenced material: naive CD4+ T cells from blood. This TCR was recovered from a young man with type 1 diabetes. The CDR3 nucleotides read TGTGCCAGCAGGGATTCTGGAAACACCATATATTTT. Translation gives CASRDSGNTIYF.